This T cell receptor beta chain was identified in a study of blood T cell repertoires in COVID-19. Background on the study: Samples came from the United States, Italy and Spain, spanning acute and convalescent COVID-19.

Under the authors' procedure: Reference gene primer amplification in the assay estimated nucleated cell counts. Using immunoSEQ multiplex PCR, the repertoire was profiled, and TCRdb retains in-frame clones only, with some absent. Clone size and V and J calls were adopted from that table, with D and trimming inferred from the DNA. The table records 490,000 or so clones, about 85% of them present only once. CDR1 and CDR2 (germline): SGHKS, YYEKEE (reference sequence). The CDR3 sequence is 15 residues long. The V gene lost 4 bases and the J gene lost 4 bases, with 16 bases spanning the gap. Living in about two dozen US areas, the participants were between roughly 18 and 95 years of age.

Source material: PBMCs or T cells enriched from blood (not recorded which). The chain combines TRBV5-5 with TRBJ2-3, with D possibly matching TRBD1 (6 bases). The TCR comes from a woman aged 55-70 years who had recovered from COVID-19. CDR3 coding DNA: TGTGCCAGCAGCCTCTGGGGCAGGGGTGCAGATACGCAGTATTTT. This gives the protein CASSLWGRGADTQYF.